This TCR beta chain was sequenced for a study of T cell responses to AZD1222 COVID-19 vaccine. Notes on the study in general: Seropositive status at baseline applied to only a handful of AZD1222 recipients. Most donors were white British, females outnumbered males, and clonal diversity was possibly underestimated. Two AZD1222 doses significantly raised spike-specific TCR breadth and depth over controls. Nearly half of unique spike-specific TCRs reportedly avoided B.1.351 and B.1.1.7 mutated regions.

This clone showed up just a few times. What it binds is not known. The table came from immunoSEQ multiplex PCR; TCRdb's copy has only in-frame clones and leaves some out. In the table there are 80,000 or so clones, roughly 86% of which are singletons. Trimming cost V 0 bases and J 11 bases; bases outside gene matches: 8. The CDR3 spans 15 residues. The germline gives CDR1 SGDLS, CDR2 YYNGEE. This TCR was sampled from an adult in good health. Specimen: peripheral blood, collected on day 0 of MenACWY control vaccination. The chain combines TRBV9 with TRBJ1-1, with 12 nucleotides matching TRBD1. CDR3 sequence (DNA): TGTGCCAGCAGCGTAGAGGGACAGGGGGCTCTGGAGGCTTTCTTT. Its translation: CASSVEGQGALEAFF. The whole variable domain, remainder taken from reference TRBV9 and TRBJ1-1, is DSGVTQTPKHLITATGQRVTLRCSPRSGDLSVYWYQQSLDQGLQFLIQYYNGEERAKGNILERFSAQQFPDLHSELNLSSLELGDSALYFCASSVEGQGALEAFFGQGTRLTVV.